Below are 6 T cell receptor beta chains sequenced from a single sample in a study of blood T cell repertoires in COVID-19. Here immunoSEQ multiplex PCR was the method, and the copy in TCRdb shows in-frame clones only, minus some. The data show 150,000 to 200,000 clones, 84% seen once. The sample comprised peripheral blood. The source of these receptors is a woman in her sixties or seventies with COVID-19, enrolled during active disease.

This chain links TRBV29-1 with TRBJ1-3, with TRBD1 identical over 7 bases. CDR1 SQVTM and CDR2 ANQGSEA come from the germline V gene. The CDR3 is 18 residues long. With V trimmed by 4 bases and J by 2 bases, 17 bases remained unmatched. CDR3: CSVGPGQISTPTGNTIYF. CDR3 nucleotides: TGCAGCGTTGGGCCGGGACAGATTTCTACCCCTACTGGAAACACCATATATTTT. Full variable domain (rest looked up from reference TRBV29-1 and TRBJ1-3): SAVISQKPSRDICQRGTSLTIQCQVDSQVTMMFWYRQQPGQSLTLIATANQGSEATYESGFVIDKFPISRPNLTFSTLTVSNMSPEDSSIYLCSVGPGQISTPTGNTIYFGEGSWLTVV.

This chain uses TRBV11-2 with TRBJ2-7, with TRBD1 matching 9 bases. Germline V gene lookup returns CDR1 SGHAT and CDR2 FQNNGV. The junction had 2 bases not matched to a gene; V was cut back by 5 bases and J by 6 bases. This CDR3 is 12 amino acids long. The chain's CDR3 is CASSLDRGEQYV. The CDR3 DNA follows: TGTGCCAGCAGCCTGGACAGGGGCGAGCAGTACGTC.

This chain uses TRBV27 with TRBJ2-7; tentatively, D is TRBD1 (5 bases). Germline CDR1 reads MNHEY; CDR2 reads SMNVEV (reference sequence). V gave up 5 bases and J gave up 6 bases, with 23 bases separating them. This CDR3 is built from 16 residues. The CDR3 DNA follows: TGTGCCAGCAGTCAATCCAACAAGGGGCGGTCGGGCGAGCAGTACTTC. Translation: CASSQSNKGRSGEQYF.

The chain uses TRBV15 and TRBJ2-5; 7 nucleotides agree with TRBD1. The CDR3 has 13 residues. Germline V gene sequence: CDR1 LNHNV, CDR2 YYDKDF (reference sequence). Trimming took 1 base from V and 4 from J; bases not matched to a gene: 0. CDR3 nucleotide sequence: TGTGCCACCAGCAGAGGACAGGGAGAGACCCAGTACTTC. Its translation is CATSRGQGETQYF.

The chain employs TRBV21-1 and TRBJ2-1; no DNA check was done on the table's D call, TRBD1. TRBV21-1 is a documented pseudogene. This CDR3 spans 15 amino acids. CDR3 residues: CASSKGFRGPNEQFF. CDR3 in DNA: TGTGCCAGCAGCAAAGGGTTCAGGGGGCCGAATGAGCAGTTCTTC.

The chain joins TRBV9 to TRBJ2-7; the D gene is possibly TRBD2 (5 bases). Trimming took 0 bases from V and 7 from J, leaving 17 bases between them. The germline V gene has CDR1 SGDLS and CDR2 YYNGEE. This CDR3 spans 15 amino acids. This CDR3 reads CASSVAGPLEGEQYF. For the CDR3, the DNA is TGTGCCAGCAGCGTAGCCGGCCCCCTAGAGGGAGAGCAGTACTTC.